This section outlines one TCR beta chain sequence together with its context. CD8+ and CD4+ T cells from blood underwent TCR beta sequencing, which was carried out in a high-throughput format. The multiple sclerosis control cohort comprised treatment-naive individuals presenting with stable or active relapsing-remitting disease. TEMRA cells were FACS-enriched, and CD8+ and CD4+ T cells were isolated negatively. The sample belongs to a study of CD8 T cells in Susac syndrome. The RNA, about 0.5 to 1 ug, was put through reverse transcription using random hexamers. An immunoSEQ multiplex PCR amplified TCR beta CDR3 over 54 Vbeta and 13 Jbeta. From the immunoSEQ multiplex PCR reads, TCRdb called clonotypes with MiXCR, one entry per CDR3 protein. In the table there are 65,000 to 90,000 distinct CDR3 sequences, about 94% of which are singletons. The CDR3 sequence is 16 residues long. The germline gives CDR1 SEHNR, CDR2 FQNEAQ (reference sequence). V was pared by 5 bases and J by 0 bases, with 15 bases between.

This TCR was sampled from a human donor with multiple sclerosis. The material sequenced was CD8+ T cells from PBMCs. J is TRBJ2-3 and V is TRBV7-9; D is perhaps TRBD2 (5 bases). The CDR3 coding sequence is TGTGCCAGCAGCCCCCCAGGAGGAGAAAGCACAGATACGCAGTATTTT. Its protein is CASSPPGGESTDTQYF.